The 13 T cell receptor beta chains in this list originate from one sample, sequenced in a study of T-cell reconstitution after alpha-beta-depleted transplantation in children. Unique molecular identifiers were used to barcode this TCRbeta library. TCRdb independently ran MiXCR on the PCR reads; one entry per CDR3 protein. The sample carries 250,000 to 400,000 distinct CDR3 sequences, around 25% recorded once. The sequences come from PBMCs, mostly from graft donor cells, collected 180 days after TCRalphabeta/CD19-depleted stem cell transplant. Receptors originate from a male patient younger than 18 who had a stem cell transplant for acute lymphoblastic leukemia, so the T cells may come from the graft donor.

This clonotype was counted a few times. The V and J genes are TRBV24-1 and TRBJ1-2; D remains unclear. The germline V gene has CDR1 KGHDR and CDR2 SFDVKD. CDR3 length: 14 residues. V lost 3 bases, J lost 0 bases, and 7 bases lay in between. The CDR3 protein is CATSDDSPNYGYTF. CDR3 DNA: TGTGCCACCAGTGATGATTCACCTAACTATGGCTACACCTTC.

The chain is built from TRBV21-1 and TRBJ2-5; the table calls TRBD1, which could not be checked here. TRBV21-1 is deemed a pseudogene. The length of the CDR3 is 15 residues. The CDR3 here is CASSKAAPTQETQYF. As DNA, the CDR3 is TGTGCCAGCAGCAAAGCGGCGCCTACTCAAGAGACCCAGTACTTC.

The genes are TRBV7-3 and TRBJ2-1, with TRBD2 matching over 8 bases. This CDR3 is built from 16 residues. V shed 4 bases and J 9 bases; nucleotides not matched to a gene: 14. Germline V lookup: CDR1 SGHTA, CDR2 FQGTGA. The CDR3 protein is CASSSTWASGRSEQFF. CDR3 sequence (DNA): TGTGCCAGCAGCTCCACCTGGGCTAGCGGGCGCAGTGAGCAGTTCTTC.

This clonotype was observed a few times. The chain couples TRBV4-1 to TRBJ2-5; the D is unclear. V was trimmed by 0 bases and J by 7 bases, leaving 12 bases between them. From germline, CDR1 is MGHRA and CDR2 YSYEKL. The CDR3 is made up of 14 amino acids. The CDR3, as DNA: TGCGCCAGCAGCCAAGAGCAGCTTTGGGGGACCCAGTACTTC. Translating gives CASSQEQLWGTQYF.

This sequence joins TRBV5-1 and TRBJ2-7; perhaps TRBD2 as D (5 bases). V was pared by 7 bases and J by 0 bases, with 11 bases between. The CDR3 extends over 13 amino acids. In germline, CDR1 is SGHRS, CDR2 YFSETQ. This chain's CDR3 is CASGPEASYEQYF. CDR3 nucleotide sequence: TGCGCCAGCGGCCCGGAGGCCTCCTACGAGCAGTACTTC. The full variable domain, in which reference TRBV5-1 and TRBJ2-7 provide the parts outside the CDR3, is KAGVTQTPRYLIKTRGQQVTLSCSPISGHRSVSWYQQTPGQGLQFLFEYFSETQRNKGNFPGRFSGRQFSNSRSEMNVSTLELGDSALYLCASGPEASYEQYFGPGTRLTVT.

This clonotype was seen at least ten times. CDR3 amino acids: CASSPGQGLGKQYF. The DNA of the CDR3 is TGTGCCAGCAGCCCGGGACAGGGTCTTGGAAAGCAGTACTTC. The chain uses TRBV7-6 and TRBJ2-7, with 9 bases matching TRBD1. The V segment lost 5 bases and the J segment 8 bases; nucleotides outside the gene matches: 10. Germline CDR1 is SGHVS and CDR2 is FNYEAQ. This CDR3 comprises 14 residues.

This chain links TRBV18 with TRBJ2-7; a weak D match, TRBD1 (6 bases). V was cut by 3 bases and J by 7 bases, with 16 bases left in between. CDR1 and CDR2 from the germline V gene are KGHSH and LQKENI. This CDR3 comprises 14 residues. CDR3 nucleotide sequence: TGTGCCAGCTCACCTTGGCCAGGGGCTGGGGAGCAGTACTTC. Translation: CASSPWPGAGEQYF.

This clonotype appeared many times. This chain uses TRBV20-1 with TRBJ2-7, with D hard to call. The CDR3 sequence is 13 residues long. V shed 6 bases and J shed 0 bases, with 12 bases lying between them. From germline, CDR1 is DFQATT and CDR2 SNEGSKA (reference sequence). The CDR3 sequence is CSARRAVSYEQYF. Written as DNA, the CDR3 is TGCAGTGCCCGCCGAGCTGTCTCCTACGAGCAGTACTTC.

The chain recombines TRBV6-1 with TRBJ2-3, with TRBD2 identical over 9 bases. Germline trimming cut 7 bases from V and 0 bases from J; bases unmatched to any gene: 11. The germline gives CDR1 MNHNS, CDR2 SASEGT. The CDR3 totals 17 residues. The DNA of the CDR3 is TGTGCCAGCAACTACCTAATTACTAGCGGGAGCACAGATACGCAGTATTTT. Amino acids: CASNYLITSGSTDTQYF.

This chain connects TRBV28 to TRBJ2-1, with 7 bases that match TRBD2. Germline lookup yields CDR1 MDHEN and CDR2 SYDVKM. After removal of 5 bases from V and 0 bases from J, the junction contained 1 base not matched to a gene. The CDR3 is 14 amino acids. The CDR3 DNA reads TGTGCCAGCAGTGAGCGGGGCTCCTACAATGAGCAGTTCTTC. It translates to CASSERGSYNEQFF.

This chain's CDR3 is CASSYPGTSVNTGELFF. Written as DNA, the CDR3 is TGTGCCAGCAGTTACCCCGGGACTAGCGTGAACACCGGGGAGCTGTTTTTT. The V gene is TRBV6-5, the J gene TRBJ2-2; 10 bases match TRBD2. The germline V gene encodes CDR1 MNHEY and CDR2 SVGAGI. V lost 2 bases and J lost 1; bases outside the gene matches: 4. This CDR3 spans 17 amino acids.

The V call is TRBV11-1, the J call TRBJ1-3, with D perhaps TRBD1 (5 bases). V lost 6 bases to trimming and J lost 0 bases, with 12 bases between them. This CDR3 spans 15 amino acids. Germline assignment: CDR1 SGHAT and CDR2 FQDESV (reference sequence). CDR3 loop: CASRRGRTSGNTIYF. CDR3 bases: TGTGCCAGCAGACGGGGACGGACCTCTGGAAACACCATATATTTT.

This sequence joins TRBV21-1 and TRBJ2-3; the table's D gene call, TRBD2, was not cross checked with the DNA. TRBV21-1 is assigned pseudogene status. The length of the CDR3 is 17 residues. CDR3 region: CASSKAALAENTDTQYF. Written as DNA, the CDR3 is TGTGCCAGCAGCAAAGCGGCGCTAGCGGAGAACACAGATACGCAGTATTTT.